The 29 T cell receptor beta chains presented below share a single source sample, sequenced in a study of OX40 agonist ivuxolimab in advanced cancers. TCRdb's copy holds only in-frame clones and misses some; the assay was immunoSEQ multiplex PCR. The sample records some 100,000 clones, under 95% being singletons. The source material was CD4+ or CD8+ T cells sorted from blood, sampled in a trial of the OX40 agonist ivuxolimab. The receptors were sampled from an adult with an advanced solid tumor such as melanoma, head and neck, liver or kidney cancer.

The chain recombines TRBV11-3 with TRBJ2-2; D not certain. This CDR3 has 14 residues. Looked up from germline, CDR1 is SGHNT and CDR2 is YENEEA. Trimming took 3 bases from V and 5 from J, leaving 10 bases between them. CDR3 in amino acids: CASSLPAATGELFF. As DNA, the CDR3 is TGTGCCAGCAGCTTGCCCGCTGCTACCGGGGAGCTGTTTTTT.

V gene TRBV5-1 combines with J gene TRBJ2-3; 9 nucleotides agree with TRBD1. Germline lookup yields CDR1 SGHRS and CDR2 YFSETQ. The ends lost 3 bases at V and 4 bases at J; junction bases unmatched: 3. CDR3 length equals 14 residues. For the CDR3, the DNA is TGCGCCAGCAGCTCCACAGGGGGCTCAGATACGCAGTATTTT. This sequence encodes CASSSTGGSDTQYF.

The rearrangement links TRBV29-1 to TRBJ1-5, with a possible D match to TRBD1 (6 bases). Germline V gene sequence: CDR1 SQVTM, CDR2 ANQGSEA. The V gene lost 5 bases and the J gene lost 4 bases, with 12 bases spanning the gap. The CDR3 contains 13 residues. CDR3 nucleotide sequence: TGCAGCGTTAGGTCAGGGGATAATCAGCCCCAGCATTTT. Residues: CSVRSGDNQPQHF. The full variable domain, rest sourced from reference TRBV29-1 and TRBJ1-5, is SAVISQKPSRDICQRGTSLTIQCQVDSQVTMMFWYRQQPGQSLTLIATANQGSEATYESGFVIDKFPISRPNLTFSTLTVSNMSPEDSSIYLCSVRSGDNQPQHFGDGTRLSIL.

There are a few counts of this clone. The chain is built from TRBV6-5 and TRBJ1-5, with D maybe TRBD1 (5 bases). The V gene lost 0 bases and the J gene lost 7 bases, with 16 bases spanning the gap. CDR1 is MNHEY, CDR2 SVGAGI, per germline. This CDR3 has 16 amino acids. The CDR3 sequence: CASSYSRPAGGQPQHF. The CDR3 nucleotides are TGTGCCAGCAGTTACTCCCGCCCGGCGGGGGGACAGCCCCAGCATTTT.

Judged by abundance, this clone is medium-sized. The rearrangement joins TRBV6-5 to TRBJ1-3; possibly TRBD1 for D (5 bases). CDR1 and CDR2 from the germline V gene are MNHEY and SVGAGI. The CDR3 loop spans 16 amino acids. Trimming shortened V by 2 bases and J by 4 bases, and 15 bases separated the two germline ends. The CDR3 DNA reads as TGTGCCAGCAGTTACGGGGACGCGGCGCGGGGAAACACCATATATTTT. This translates into CASSYGDAARGNTIYF.

The chain recombines TRBV18 with TRBJ1-5; the match to TRBD1 covers 9 bases. The junction had 3 bases not matched to a gene; V was cut back by 3 bases and J by 0 bases. This CDR3 region has 16 residues. Germline V CDR1 and CDR2: KGHSH, LQKENI. In DNA form, the CDR3 reads TGTGCCAGCTCACCCTCGGGACAGGGTAGCAATCAGCCCCAGCATTTT. Translated, it gives CASSPSGQGSNQPQHF.

This clone was seen only a few times. The junction departs from the called germline gene at one end, perhaps through a read error. V usage is TRBV5-1 and J usage is TRBJ1-1; tentative D call: TRBD1 (5 bases). CDR3 length equals 14 residues. Germline-derived CDR1 and CDR2 are SGHRS and YFSETQ. This CDR3 reads CASRGVGSNAEAFF. In DNA form, the CDR3 reads TGCGCCAGCAGAGGGGTAGGTTCGAACGCTGAAGCTTTCTTT.

The chain joins TRBV2 to TRBJ2-7, with 13 bases matching TRBD2. V shed 6 bases, J shed 1 base, and the junction held 3 bases outside the gene matches. CDR1 is SNHLY, CDR2 FYNNEI, per germline. This CDR3 is built from 15 residues. CDR3 residues: CASSLGLAGSYEQYF. In DNA form, the CDR3 reads TGTGCCAGCAGCCTGGGACTAGCGGGATCCTACGAGCAGTACTTC.

The count of this clone is one. The chain combines TRBV27 with TRBJ1-4; a weak D match, TRBD1 (6 bases). V lost 6 bases and J 2 bases, leaving 10 bases between the germline ends. CDR1 MNHEY and CDR2 SMNVEV come from the germline V gene (reference sequence). The CDR3 is made up of 14 amino acids. The CDR3 nucleotides are TGTGCCAGCAGGCTAGGGGGTACTAATGAAAAACTGTTTTTT. It yields the protein CASRLGGTNEKLFF.

V is TRBV11-3 and J is TRBJ2-3, with 8 bases aligning to TRBD1. V lost 3 bases, J lost 6 bases, and 5 bases stayed unmatched. The germline V gene encodes CDR1 SGHNT and CDR2 YENEEA. CDR3 length equals 14 residues. The CDR3 reads CASSLDRVGDTQYF. The CDR3 nucleotides are TGTGCCAGCAGCTTGGACAGGGTCGGGGATACGCAGTATTTT.

The J gene is TRBJ2-2, the V gene TRBV6-1; D gene ambiguous. CDR1 and CDR2 from the germline V gene are MNHNS and SASEGT. The length of the CDR3 is 13 residues. V lost 8 bases and J 3 bases, leaving 10 bases between the germline ends. For the CDR3, the DNA is TGTGCCAGCCGTACGACACACACCGGGGAGCTGTTTTTT. Amino acid sequence: CASRTTHTGELFF.

V gene TRBV5-4 combines with J gene TRBJ2-3; 7 nucleotides line up with TRBD1. The CDR3 is 15 amino acids. Germline V gives CDR1 SGHNT, CDR2 YYREEE (reference sequence). Trimming cost V 7 bases and J 2 bases; bases outside gene matches: 10. CDR3 protein: CASFRIDRVTDTQYF. In DNA form, the CDR3 reads TGTGCCAGCTTCCGAATTGACAGGGTCACAGATACGCAGTATTTT.

V usage is TRBV7-2 and J usage is TRBJ2-7; 11 bases map to TRBD2. After removal of 1 base from V and 4 bases from J, the junction contained 6 bases not matched to a gene. The CDR3 totals 16 residues. Germline CDR1 SGHTA, CDR2 FQGNSA. CDR3 nucleotide sequence: TGTGCCAGCAGCTTAGACCTAGCGGGGGGAAGTTACGAGCAGTACTTC. Encoded protein: CASSLDLAGGSYEQYF. Full variable domain (outside the CDR3, taken from reference TRBV7-2 and TRBJ2-7): GAGVSQSPSNKVTEKGKDVELRCDPISGHTALYWYRQSLGQGLEFLIYFQGNSAPDKSGLPSDRFSAERTGGSVSTLTIQRTQQEDSAVYLCASSLDLAGGSYEQYFGPGTRLTVT.

CDR3 bases: TGCAGCGCCAGCCCCGAGGGGACAGGGAATGAGCAGTTCTTC. As protein: CSASPEGTGNEQFF. This chain links TRBV29-1 with TRBJ2-1; 9 bases line up with TRBD1. This CDR3 spans 14 amino acids. Germline V gives CDR1 SQVTM, CDR2 ANQGSEA. Trimming removed 7 bases from V and 7 bases from J; junction bases left unmatched: 11.

V and J are TRBV9 and TRBJ2-1, with 7 bases matching TRBD1. The germline V gene encodes CDR1 SGDLS and CDR2 YYNGEE. V shed 6 bases and J 5 bases; nucleotides not matched to a gene: 11. This CDR3 spans 15 amino acids. Here the CDR3 DNA reads TGTGCCAGCACCCAAACAGGGGACCCTAACAATGAGCAGTTCTTC. Translated, it gives CASTQTGDPNNEQFF.

This clone was observed once. The chain links TRBV14 to TRBJ1-1; 7 nucleotides line up with TRBD1. Trimming at V came to 0 bases and at J to 10 bases, leaving 5 bases not matched to a gene. From germline, CDR1 is SGHDN and CDR2 FVKESK. The CDR3 length is 13 residues. The CDR3: CASSQENRGSAFF. The CDR3 region has the DNA TGTGCCAGCAGCCAAGAAAACAGGGGTTCAGCTTTCTTT.

The chain couples TRBV11-2 to TRBJ1-2; no clear D gene. The CDR3 contains 15 residues. Germline-derived CDR1 and CDR2 are SGHAT and FQNNGV. V dropped 5 bases and J dropped 8 bases, with 21 bases sitting between them. The chain's CDR3 is CASSLRPSPVWGYTF. CDR3 bases: TGTGCCAGCAGCCTCCGACCGTCGCCCGTCTGGGGCTACACCTTC.

The chain employs TRBV7-3 and TRBJ2-5; D is perhaps TRBD1 or TRBD2 (5 bases each). V lost 3 bases and J 5 bases, leaving 10 bases between the germline ends. The germline V gene encodes CDR1 SGHTA and CDR2 FQGTGA. The CDR3 sequence is 13 residues long. CDR3 sequence: CASSLGERETQYF. The CDR3 DNA reads TGTGCCAGCAGCTTGGGGGAGAGGGAGACCCAGTACTTC.

The chain couples TRBV27 to TRBJ2-7; no reliable D call. Trimming left V 7 bases short and J 0 bases short, with 10 bases between. The CDR3 extends over 13 amino acids. Germline values: CDR1 MNHEY, CDR2 SMNVEV (reference sequence). The CDR3 spells CASTSGFSYEQYF. Here the CDR3 DNA reads TGTGCCAGCACCTCGGGTTTCTCCTACGAGCAGTACTTC.

A word on this clone: Other DNA sequences in the same sample also yield this CDR3. V is TRBV7-9 and J is TRBJ2-1; D may be TRBD2 (6 bases). Germline-derived CDR1 and CDR2 are SEHNR and FQNEAQ (reference sequence). The CDR3 has 14 amino acids. The ends were cut back, 3 bases at V and 3 bases at J, with 9 bases in the middle. CDR3 sequence: CASSLGGLYNEQFF. In nucleotides, the CDR3 is TGTGCCAGCAGCTTGGGGGGACTCTACAATGAGCAGTTCTTC.

The chain is built from TRBV4-3 and TRBJ1-1, with D possibly being TRBD1 (6 bases). The CDR3 consists of 20 residues. Trimming shortened V by 3 bases and J by 1 base, and 27 bases separated the two germline ends. The germline V gene encodes CDR1 LGHNA and CDR2 YSLEER. For the CDR3, the DNA is TGCGCCAGCAGCCACCGACGGGGGTGGTTTGGGGGCGAAGAGAACACTGAAGCTTTCTTT. It yields the protein CASSHRRGWFGGEENTEAFF.

The chain has TRBV30 and TRBJ2-7; 11 positions match TRBD2. The length of the CDR3 is 14 residues. CDR1 is GTSNPN and CDR2 is SVGIG in the germline V gene (reference sequence). V lost 1 base to trimming and J lost 3 bases; unmatched junction nucleotides: 2. The CDR3 DNA follows: TGTGCCTGGAGTGAACTAGCGGGAGTCTACGAGCAGTACTTC. This gives the protein CAWSELAGVYEQYF.

V is TRBV21-1 and J is TRBJ2-7; whether TRBD1, the table's D call, matches the DNA was not checked. TRBV21-1 is a recognized pseudogene. The length of the CDR3 is 15 residues. In DNA form, the CDR3 reads TGTGCCAGCAGCAACGGACAGGGGGCGCAACACGAGCAGTACTTC. Amino acid sequence: CASSNGQGAQHEQYF.

This chain links TRBV19 with TRBJ2-7, with 9 positions matching TRBD1. The CDR3 extends over 15 amino acids. The germline CDR1 and CDR2 sequences are LNHDA and SQIVND (reference sequence). The ends lost 4 bases at V and 2 bases at J; junction bases unmatched: 6. CDR3 amino acids: CASSTKGQGTYEQYF. The CDR3 DNA is TGTGCCAGTAGTACTAAGGGACAGGGAACCTACGAGCAGTACTTC.

This sequence joins TRBV10-3 and TRBJ1-5; D is uncertain. Germline-derived CDR1 and CDR2 are ENHRY and SYGVKD. Deletions cut 3 bases from V and 2 bases from J, with 8 bases between. This CDR3 is built from 14 residues. The CDR3 region is CAISDRGGNQPQHF. In DNA form, the CDR3 reads TGTGCCATCAGTGATAGAGGCGGCAATCAGCCCCAGCATTTT.

The chain recombines TRBV11-2 with TRBJ2-6; no clear D gene. From germline, CDR1 is SGHAT and CDR2 FQNNGV. There are 15 residues in the CDR3. V was pared by 7 bases and J by 1 base, with 11 bases between. As DNA, the CDR3 is TGTGCCAGCACCACCGGCGTATCTGGGGCCAACGTCCTGACTTTC. Amino acids: CASTTGVSGANVLTF. Supplemented by reference TRBV11-2 and TRBJ2-6, the full variable domain reads EAGVAQSPRYKIIEKRQSVAFWCNPISGHATLYWYQQILGQGPKLLIQFQNNGVVDDSQLPKDRFSAERLKGVDSTLKIQPAKLEDSAVYLCASTTGVSGANVLTFGAGSRLTVL.

This rearrangement joins TRBV19 to TRBJ2-2; 7 bases are a match to TRBD1. Germline CDR1 LNHDA, CDR2 SQIVND (reference sequence). The CDR3 covers 15 residues. J lost 2 bases, V lost 8 bases, and 8 bases had no gene match. The CDR3 region is CASWTGSSNTGELFF. As DNA, the CDR3 is TGTGCCAGTTGGACAGGTTCGTCCAACACCGGGGAGCTGTTTTTT.

The chain recombines TRBV2 with TRBJ1-5, with D hard to call. The CDR3 covers 13 residues. From germline, CDR1 is SNHLY and CDR2 FYNNEI. Between the trimmed V and J ends, which lost 7 bases and 2 bases, there was a span of 9 bases. CDR3 loop: CASKSQRNQPQHF. The CDR3 DNA is TGTGCCAGCAAGTCACAACGCAATCAGCCCCAGCATTTT.

V and J are TRBV5-6 and TRBJ2-3; D is undetermined. The CDR3 is made up of 13 amino acids. CDR1 SGHDT and CDR2 YYEEEE come from the germline V gene. V gave up 5 bases and J gave up 6 bases, with 13 bases separating them. CDR3 loop: CASSRVPGDTQYF. The CDR3 region has the DNA TGTGCCAGCAGTAGGGTTCCCGGGGATACGCAGTATTTT.